The clone carrying this T cell receptor beta chain was recorded at least ten times. Antigen specificity is unknown. This sample's time point: healthy volunteer bleed at 2 weeks. Total RNA was extracted from unfractionated whole blood. These data belong to a study of human T cells and chemical hapten exposure. Turning to the study itself: Per-sample TCR yields varied mainly from small pooled library volume differences. General study points: Unchanged with DPC sensitization were TCRs above 1 in 1000 frequency.

Unique molecular identifiers were attached to individual cDNA molecules within the library. Methods used by the authors: A typical sample had 93,000 or so TCRs, with roughly 23,224 to 690,600 overall. Each CDR3 protein is one row after TCRdb ran MiXCR on the RACE reads. The V and J calls and clone size are TCRdb's, not the authors'. Of approximately 45,000 distinct CDR3 sequences detected, 3.5% to 4.5% appear once; the ten largest clones hold roughly 1.6%. Trimming took 6 bases from V and 0 from J; bases not matched to a gene: 3. Germline-derived CDR1 and CDR2 are DFQATT and SNEGSKA (reference sequence). This CDR3 has 14 amino acids.

The sample comprised whole blood. This sequence joins TRBV20-1 and TRBJ1-5; TRBD1 aligns across 9 bases. This sequence was found in a female donor in good health. Some clones in this sample may be carry-over from other donors' samples. CDR3 region: CSAGQGISNQPQHF. CDR3 coding DNA: TGCAGTGCCGGACAGGGGATTAGCAATCAGCCCCAGCATTTT.